The 29 T cell receptor beta chains listed next were all sequenced from one sample in a study of persistence of HIV-infected CD4 T cells. Sequencing used immunoSEQ version 4 in survey mode. The data were produced by immunoSEQ multiplex PCR, yet TCRdb's version contains in-frame clones alone and is incomplete. The sample lists about 36,000 clones, more than 75% occurring once. Overlapping HIV-1 Gag 15-mer peptides at around 0.91 ug per peptide per mL were used. Memory cells lacking CD40L and CD69 with high CD45RO were sorted. The antigens of these receptors remain unknown. Sequencing used cultured CD4+ T cells from PBMCs, obtained from a patient who received antiretroviral therapy. The origin of the receptors is an adult with HIV. The donor label of this sample is uncertain.

The chain is built from TRBV3-1 (or the pseudogene TRBV3-2) and TRBJ2-3; the D call may be TRBD1 or TRBD2 (5 bases each). This CDR3 is 13 amino acids long. The V gene lost 6 bases and the J gene lost 2 bases, with 9 bases spanning the gap. In germline, CDR1 is LGHDT, CDR2 YNNKEL (reference sequence). In nucleotides, the CDR3 is TGTGCCAGCAGGATGGGGGTCACAGATACGCAGTATTTT. Its translation is CASRMGVTDTQYF.

This chain links TRBV9 with TRBJ2-2; no firm D call. The V gene's germline CDR1 is SGDLS and CDR2 YYNGEE. The CDR3 is 17 residues long. V was trimmed by 0 bases and J by 0 bases, leaving 12 bases between them. CDR3 DNA: TGTGCCAGCAGCGTAGTAATTTTAGGGCCGAACACCGGGGAGCTGTTTTTT. It is translated as CASSVVILGPNTGELFF.

The rearrangement uses TRBV15 and TRBJ2-7, with TRBD1 as a possible D gene (5 bases). The ends were cut back, 9 bases at V and 1 base at J, with 13 bases in the middle. Germline loops: CDR1 LNHNV, CDR2 YYDKDF (reference sequence). The CDR3 length is 13 residues. CDR3 in amino acids: CATRGSGSYEQYF. CDR3 coding DNA: TGTGCCACTAGGGGTTCTGGTTCCTACGAGCAGTACTTC.

V usage is TRBV29-1 and J usage is TRBJ1-1; a weak D match, TRBD1 (5 bases). The CDR3 runs to 14 residues. Germline values: CDR1 SQVTM, CDR2 ANQGSEA. With 2 bases removed from V and 1 base from J, the gap between germline ends came to 11 bases. CDR3 region: CSVETSGGNTEAFF. As DNA, the CDR3 is TGCAGCGTTGAAACCTCTGGGGGGAACACTGAAGCTTTCTTT. The full variable domain, rest sourced from reference TRBV29-1 and TRBJ1-1, is SAVISQKPSRDICQRGTSLTIQCQVDSQVTMMFWYRQQPGQSLTLIATANQGSEATYESGFVIDKFPISRPNLTFSTLTVSNMSPEDSSIYLCSVETSGGNTEAFFGQGTRLTVV.

The V and J genes are TRBV5-1 and TRBJ2-7, with 8 bases that match TRBD1. The junction had 4 bases not matched to a gene; V was cut back by 5 bases and J by 0 bases. This CDR3 has 14 residues. The germline gives CDR1 SGHRS, CDR2 YFSETQ. The CDR3 protein is CASRSTGGSYEQYF. CDR3 DNA: TGCGCCAGCAGATCTACAGGGGGCTCCTACGAGCAGTACTTC.

This clone was seen a few times. The J gene is TRBJ2-2, the V gene TRBV4-2; 11 bases match TRBD2. J lost 4 bases, V lost 3 bases, and 4 bases had no gene match. The germline V gene has CDR1 LGHNA and CDR2 YNFKEQ. This CDR3 spans 16 amino acids. CDR3 coding DNA: TGTGCCAGCAGCCAGGGGACTAGCGGTTCCACCGGGGAGCTGTTTTTT. Its protein product is CASSQGTSGSTGELFF.

The chain links TRBV7-3 to TRBJ2-2, with D perhaps assigned TRBD1 or TRBD2 (6 bases each). The CDR3 extends over 14 amino acids. Germline-derived CDR1 and CDR2 are SGHTA and FQGTGA. Trimming left V 5 bases short and J 5 bases short, with 12 bases between. The CDR3 sequence: CASSKTGATGELFF. The CDR3 nucleotides are TGTGCCAGCAGCAAGACGGGGGCGACCGGGGAGCTGTTTTTT.

The chain couples TRBV5-1 to TRBJ1-2, with 7 bases aligning to TRBD1. This CDR3 region has 15 residues. Looked up from germline, CDR1 is SGHRS and CDR2 is YFSETQ. J was trimmed by 5 bases and V by 3 bases; bases with no gene match: 10. The CDR3 DNA reads as TGCGCCAGCAGCTCCCAGGGGGGGGGCGGATATGGCTACACCTTC. This gives the protein CASSSQGGGGYGYTF.

The table lists this clone with a count of one. One end of the junction varies from germline; a read error may be responsible. V usage is TRBV28 and J usage is TRBJ2-7, with no clear D. The V gene's germline CDR1 is MDHEN and CDR2 SYDVKM. This CDR3 comprises 13 residues. Here the CDR3 DNA reads TGCGCCACCTATGCCCTGAGCTCCTACGAGCAGTACTTC. It is translated as CATYALSSYEQYF.

This chain joins TRBV28 and TRBJ2-3; 9 positions agree with TRBD2. The CDR3 totals 15 residues. V trimming: 2 bases; J trimming: 8 bases; junction bases outside the gene matches: 8. Germline V CDR1 and CDR2: MDHEN, SYDVKM. CDR3 protein: CASSLGGAGGFTQYF. CDR3 nucleotide sequence: TGTGCCAGCAGTTTAGGTGGGGCGGGGGGGTTTACGCAGTATTTT.

DNA for the CDR3: TGCGCCAGCAGCCGGGACGGCTACTCTGGGGCCAACGTCCTGACTTTC. Its protein product is CASSRDGYSGANVLTF. The rearrangement joins TRBV5-1 to TRBJ2-6; the D gene could be TRBD1 or TRBD2 (5 bases each). CDR3 length equals 16 residues. From germline, CDR1 is SGHRS and CDR2 YFSETQ. V was trimmed by 4 bases and J by 0 bases, leaving 11 bases between them.

This chain joins TRBV6-5 and TRBJ1-5; 9 positions match TRBD1. Trimming removed 8 bases from V and 5 bases from J; junction bases left unmatched: 10. This CDR3 is 15 amino acids long. Germline CDR1 MNHEY, CDR2 SVGAGI. The CDR3 loop reads CASAETGGTDQPQHF. Here the CDR3 DNA reads TGTGCCAGCGCCGAGACAGGGGGTACTGATCAGCCCCAGCATTTT.

The chain carries TRBV2 and TRBJ1-6; D perhaps matches TRBD1 (5 bases). Trimming took off 1 base at V and 10 bases at J, with 17 bases between the two ends. The germline CDR1 and CDR2 sequences are SNHLY and FYNNEI. The CDR3 length is 16 residues. DNA of the CDR3: TGTGCCAGCAGTGAAGTGAGAGGGACTGGGAGCTCACCCCTCCACTTT. Residues: CASSEVRGTGSSPLHF.

This clone showed up just once. The genes are TRBV5-1 and TRBJ2-3, with D uncertain. The CDR3 loop spans 16 amino acids. Germline CDR1 and CDR2: SGHRS and YFSETQ. The V end was cut by 0 bases, the J end by 0 bases, with 11 bases between. In nucleotides, the CDR3 is TGCGCCAGCAGCTTGGGCTTCGCAGAGAGCACAGATACGCAGTATTTT. It translates to CASSLGFAESTDTQYF.

This chain joins TRBV19 and TRBJ1-5; TRBD1 aligns across 7 bases. Losses at the gene ends were 6 bases for V and 0 bases for J; bases not matched to a gene: 5. The germline gives CDR1 LNHDA, CDR2 SQIVND (reference sequence). This CDR3 region has 15 residues. CDR3 nucleotides: TGTGCCAGTAGAACCAGGGGGTTTAGCAATCAGCCCCAGCATTTT. This translates into CASRTRGFSNQPQHF.

This clone was seen just once. The V gene is TRBV5-5, the J gene TRBJ2-7, with no clear D. V dropped 1 base and J dropped 4 bases, with 6 bases sitting between them. The CDR3 totals 12 residues. Germline V gene lookup returns CDR1 SGHKS and CDR2 YYEKEE (reference sequence). Written as DNA, the CDR3 is TGTGCCAGCAGCTTGAGCGAGTACGAGCAGTACTTC. It encodes CASSLSEYEQYF.

The V call is TRBV9, the J call TRBJ2-7; D remains ambiguous. Per germline, CDR1 SGDLS and CDR2 YYNGEE. Trimming shortened V by 1 base and J by 2 bases, and 10 bases separated the two germline ends. This CDR3 is 14 amino acids long. CDR3 nucleotides: TGTGCCAGCAGCGTAAGTGCCAGCACCTACGAGCAGTACTTC. Protein: CASSVSASTYEQYF.

The CDR3 reads CASSEAARGGEKLFF. CDR3 sequence (DNA): TGTGCCAGCAGTGAAGCGGCCAGGGGGGGAGAAAAACTGTTTTTT. The V and J genes are TRBV6-1 and TRBJ1-4, with 7 bases lining up with TRBD1. The J segment lost 8 bases and the V segment lost 0 bases, leaving 6 bases of the junction unmatched. CDR3 length: 15 residues. The germline V gene has CDR1 MNHNS and CDR2 SASEGT.

This clone was observed a handful of times. The chain couples TRBV4-1 to TRBJ2-2; either TRBD1 or TRBD2 may fit D (5 bases each). V was shortened by 8 bases and J by 6 bases, with 19 bases between the two germline ends. The CDR3 totals 15 residues. Germline-derived CDR1 and CDR2 are MGHRA and YSYEKL. The CDR3 nucleotides read TGCGCCAGCTCCCGGGGCGGCGCACTATCCGGGGAGCTGTTTTTT. It encodes CASSRGGALSGELFF.

This rearrangement joins TRBV7-3 to TRBJ2-1; 11 bases agree with TRBD2. Germline V gene lookup returns CDR1 SGHTA and CDR2 FQGTGA. The CDR3 length is 16 residues. Trimming at V came to 2 bases and at J to 10 bases, leaving 10 bases not matched to a gene. CDR3 nucleotide sequence: TGTGCCAGCAGCTTACCACAATTAGCGGGGGGGCCCGAGCAGTTCTTC. Protein product: CASSLPQLAGGPEQFF.

This chain joins TRBV28 and TRBJ1-2, with TRBD1 matching 9 bases. The junction had 8 bases not matched to a gene; V was cut back by 5 bases and J by 4 bases. The CDR3 length is 15 residues. Germline V gene data show CDR1 as MDHEN and CDR2 as SYDVKM. The CDR3 here is CASSDIRDRAYGYTF. In DNA form, the CDR3 reads TGTGCCAGCAGTGACATACGGGACAGGGCCTATGGCTACACCTTC.

The chain employs TRBV19 and TRBJ1-2, with 7 bases that match TRBD1. The CDR3 loop spans 13 amino acids. V was pared by 5 bases and J by 7 bases, with 7 bases of the junction left unmatched. Germline CDR1 reads LNHDA; CDR2 reads SQIVND (reference sequence). The CDR3 DNA sequence: TGTGCCAGTAGTCCCCAGACAGGGCCTGGCTACACCTTC. It translates to CASSPQTGPGYTF. Supplemented by reference TRBV19 and TRBJ1-2, the full variable domain reads DGGITQSPKYLFRKEGQNVTLSCEQNLNHDAMYWYRQDPGQGLRLIYYSQIVNDFQKGDIAEGYSVSREKKESFPLTVTSAQKNPTAFYLCASSPQTGPGYTFGSGTRLTVV.

This rearrangement joins TRBV5-1 to TRBJ1-5; 9 bases fit TRBD1. V dropped 6 bases and J dropped 2; count of bases not matched to a gene: 9. Per the germline V gene, CDR1 is SGHRS and CDR2 is YFSETQ. CDR3 length: 16 residues. The CDR3 protein is CASIPARDRGNQPQHF. The CDR3 DNA reads as TGCGCCAGCATCCCGGCCCGGGACAGGGGCAATCAGCCCCAGCATTTT.

The gene calls are TRBV20-1 and TRBJ2-3; D gene ambiguous. This CDR3 comprises 11 residues. Looked up from germline, CDR1 is DFQATT and CDR2 is SNEGSKA (reference sequence). CDR3 in DNA: TGCAGGGCGGTGTTCACAGATACGCAGTATTTT. Amino acids: CRAVFTDTQYF.

The gene calls are TRBV10-1 and TRBJ2-1; D is perhaps TRBD2 (5 bases). The CDR3 sequence is 15 residues long. Germline CDR1 and CDR2: WNHNN and SYGVQD (reference sequence). The ends were cut back, 8 bases at V and 0 bases at J, with 14 bases in the middle. CDR3 coding DNA: TGCGCCAGCTCCCGACGGGGAAGCTCCTACAATGAGCAGTTCTTC. Translation gives CASSRRGSSYNEQFF.

This clone was seen only a few times. The chain uses TRBV12-3 or TRBV12-4 and TRBJ1-3; D is ambiguous. V was pared by 5 bases and J by 0 bases, with 5 bases between. The CDR3 is 13 amino acids. The DNA for the CDR3 is TGTGCCAGCAGTCTCCGCTCTGGAAACACCATATATTTT. Protein product: CASSLRSGNTIYF.

The chain joins TRBV18 to TRBJ2-3; TRBD2 agrees at 7 bases. The germline gives CDR1 KGHSH, CDR2 LQKENI. The J segment lost 0 bases and the V segment lost 0 bases, leaving 3 bases of the junction unmatched. The CDR3 has 16 amino acids. As DNA, the CDR3 is TGTGCCAGCTCACCACCGACTAGCACCAGCACAGATACGCAGTATTTT. It encodes CASSPPTSTSTDTQYF.

The DNA for the CDR3 is TGTGCCAGCTCCACCGACACAGATACGCAGTATTTT. Its translation: CASSTDTDTQYF. The chain links TRBV18 to TRBJ2-3; D not certain. Looked up from germline, CDR1 is KGHSH and CDR2 is LQKENI. There are 12 residues in the CDR3. V lost 6 bases and J lost 2, with 6 bases in between.

V gene TRBV11-1 combines with J gene TRBJ2-7; the match to TRBD1 covers 8 bases. This CDR3 contains 15 residues. From germline, CDR1 is SGHAT and CDR2 FQDESV (reference sequence). V shed 4 bases and J 1 base; nucleotides not matched to a gene: 6. CDR3 protein: CASSSGGSGSYEQYF. CDR3 bases: TGTGCCAGCAGCTCAGGGGGCTCAGGTTCCTACGAGCAGTACTTC. Full variable domain (remainder filled in from reference TRBV11-1 and TRBJ2-7): EAEVAQSPRYKITEKSQAVAFWCDPISGHATLYWYRQILGQGPELLVQFQDESVVDDSQLPKDRFSAERLKGVDSTLKIQPAELGDSAMYLCASSSGGSGSYEQYFGPGTRLTVT.